This TCR beta chain appears in the sequencing data of a study of CD8 T cells in ankylosing spondylitis (dated by TCRdb to 2015 to 2018). A note on the overall study: The study profiled T cell receptor beta repertoires in healthy donors and ankylosing spondylitis patients to find disease-linked TCR variants. The full study cohort comprised 20 to 25 ankylosing spondylitis patients and 85 to 120 healthy donors. Peripheral blood samples were taken, and synovial fluid was additionally collected from ankylosing spondylitis patients.

General study outcomes and caveats: A TCR beta motif of seven or eight highly homologous amino acid variants appeared characteristic of blood from ankylosing spondylitis patients. Some motif variants were previously reported in synovial fluid and blood of reactive arthritis patients, suggesting common disease-initiation mechanisms. The disease-linked clones were reported as significantly enriched in matched synovial fluid samples from ankylosing spondylitis patients. The disease-linked clones had a CD8+ phenotype and were found at relatively low frequencies in peripheral blood.

Sequencing was carried out with an Illumina HiSeq 2500. Quantitative 5'-RACE with molecular barcodes was used to prepare TCR beta libraries. The source study handled its data this way. A new computational method, built on a probabilistic model of VDJ rearrangement, was used to identify disease-linked TCR variants. Starting from the raw public reads, TCRdb applied fastp trimming at Q25, assembled clones with MiXCR and retained in-frame beta chains. Every entry covers one CDR3 protein and lists the most common genes and DNA from its rows. The authors' filters were not applied to this entry. The sample table lists about 89,000 distinct CDR3 sequences, around 25% of them with a count of one. The ten largest clones take up roughly 59% of the sample. CDR1 and CDR2, looked up from the germline V gene (reference sequence), are DFQATT and SNEGSKA. V has 1 base trimmed and J has 0 bases trimmed; junction bases matching no gene number 5. The CDR3 starts with the cysteine, ends with the phenylalanine, and has 15 residues. CDR3 DNA only is kept here, 45 bases in frame from base 1.

On this clonotype itself: Its antigen target is currently unknown. Within one base of it there is no much larger clone, and no base qualities were kept.

The chain links TRBV20-1 with TRBJ2-7; 8 bases in the middle match TRBD2. Material for sequencing was blood, either unsorted or a sorted T cell fraction (not recorded which). The sequence came from a male donor with ankylosing spondylitis or in good health (not recorded which). The nucleotide sequence is given as TGCAGTGCTAGAGTCGGGAGGGAAAGCTCCTACGAGCAGTACTTC. Its translation reads: CSARVGRESSYEQYF.